This T cell receptor beta chain was recorded in a study of shared clonotypes between healthy human individuals. Some clones are missing from TCRdb's copy, which holds only in-frame ones; the method was immunoSEQ multiplex PCR. Of about 2.2 million clones listed, 93% are singletons. A note on this clone: Its antigen remains unknown.

CD8 cells classed as naive were CD45RO-negative and positively selected for CCR7, excluding terminally differentiated effector memory CD45RA+ cells. Trimming took 0 bases from V and 3 from J, leaving 8 bases between them. CDR1 and CDR2 from the germline V gene are SGHAT and FQNNGV. CDR3 length: 14 amino acids. Study results and caveats: About 5% was the fraction of naive CD4 clonotypes found shared across a handful of donors.

Sequenced material: naive CD8+ T cells from PBMCs. The sequence came from a man aged 18 to 30 in good health. Some clones in this sample may be carry-over from other donors' samples. The rearrangement joins TRBV11-2 to TRBJ2-5, with D tentatively TRBD1 (5 bases). The CDR3 DNA reads TGTGCCAGCAGCTTAGACGGCAGGGAAGAGACCCAGTACTTC. This codes for CASSLDGREETQYF.